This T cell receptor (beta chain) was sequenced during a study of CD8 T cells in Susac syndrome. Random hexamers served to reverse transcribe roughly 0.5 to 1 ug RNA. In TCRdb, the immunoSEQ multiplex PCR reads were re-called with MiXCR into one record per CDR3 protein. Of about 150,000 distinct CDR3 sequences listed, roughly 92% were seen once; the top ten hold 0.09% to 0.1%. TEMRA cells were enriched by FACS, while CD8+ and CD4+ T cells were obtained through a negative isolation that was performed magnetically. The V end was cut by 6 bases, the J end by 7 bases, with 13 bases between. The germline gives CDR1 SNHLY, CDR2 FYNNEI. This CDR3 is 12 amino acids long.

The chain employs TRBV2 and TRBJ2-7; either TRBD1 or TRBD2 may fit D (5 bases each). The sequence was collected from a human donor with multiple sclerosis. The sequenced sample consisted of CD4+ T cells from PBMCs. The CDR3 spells CASRGDPLEQYF. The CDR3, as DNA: TGTGCCAGCAGGGGGGACCCCTTGGAGCAGTACTTC.